The clone carrying this TCR beta chain was counted a few times. Antigen unknown. This sample is part of a study of metastatic and nonmetastatic thyroid tumors. Looking at the study overall: Where malignant and benign thyroid patients were concerned, repertoires were compared across blood and tumor or nodule tissue.

Germline V gene sequence: CDR1 MNHEY, CDR2 SVGAGI. The CDR3 sequence is 11 residues long. The V and J ends lost 2 bases and 15 bases respectively, with 11 bases between them. Study-level findings and limits: Malignant tumors reportedly showed significantly higher TCR beta diversity than benign nodules in both blood and tumor.

Authors' data handling: Between-group CDR3 differences, defined by clinicopathological status, yielded a distant-metastasis classifier for papillary thyroid cancer. TCRdb used MiXCR to call clones anew from the PCR reads. The V and J calls follow TCRdb's processing rather than the paper's. Found here are some 29,000 clones, 3.5% to 4% of them singletons; the top ten hold under 4%. The entire patient cohort was treatment-naive prior to thyroid surgery. The chain carries TRBV6-5 and TRBJ2-1; D ambiguous. Sequencing was carried out using blood. The sequence came from a male donor with papillary thyroid cancer or a benign thyroid nodule (not recorded which). Some clones in this sample may be carry-over from other donors' samples. CDR3 residues: CASSYKALLFF. The CDR3 nucleotides read TGTGCCAGCAGTTACAAGGCGCTTTTGTTCTTC.